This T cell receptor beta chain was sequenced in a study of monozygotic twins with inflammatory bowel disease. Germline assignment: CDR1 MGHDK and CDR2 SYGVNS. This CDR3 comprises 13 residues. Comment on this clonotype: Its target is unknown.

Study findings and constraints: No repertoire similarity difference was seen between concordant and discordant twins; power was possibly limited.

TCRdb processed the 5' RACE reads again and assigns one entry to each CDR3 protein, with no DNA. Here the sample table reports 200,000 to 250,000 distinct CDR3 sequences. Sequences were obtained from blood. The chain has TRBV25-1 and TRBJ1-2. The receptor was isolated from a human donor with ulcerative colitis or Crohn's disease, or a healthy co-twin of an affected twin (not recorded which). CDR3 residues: CASSPSTGFGYTF.